This TCR beta chain is from a study of CD8 T cells in ankylosing spondylitis. Study outcomes and limitations: Several highly homologous variants made up a TCR beta motif that seemed to typify ankylosing spondylitis blood.

The CDR3 has 14 residues. V shed 4 bases and J 0 bases; nucleotides not matched to a gene: 2. Germline CDR1 SGHRS, CDR2 YFSETQ. In TCRdb, the 5' RACE reads were re-called with MiXCR into one record per CDR3 protein. The profile shows over 700,000 distinct CDR3 sequences, roughly 20% of them singletons. This clonotype has only a few counts. The target antigen is unknown. The TCR comes from a male donor with ankylosing spondylitis. Sequencing was done on a sample of blood, either unsorted or a sorted T cell fraction (not recorded which). The chain joins TRBV5-1 to TRBJ1-1, with 8 bases aligning to TRBD1. CDR3: CASSMGQVNTEAFF. The DNA for the CDR3 is TGCGCCAGCAGCATGGGACAGGTGAACACTGAAGCTTTCTTT.